This entry lists 18 T cell receptor beta chains sequenced from one sample in a study of cytomegalovirus exposure and HLA in healthy donors. Vbeta (60) and Jbeta (13) primers were used in the PCR. The protocol was immunoSEQ multiplex PCR, while the TCRdb copy is restricted to in-frame clones and leaves out a portion. The sample includes hundreds of thousands of clones, 82% of them seen just once. Sequenced material: PBMCs. The origin of the receptors is a man aged 40-49 years in good health and CMV-seropositive.

J is TRBJ2-1 and V is TRBV30, with D perhaps TRBD1 (5 bases). Germline V gene data show CDR1 as GTSNPN and CDR2 as SVGIG (reference sequence). The CDR3 extends over 15 amino acids. With 3 bases removed from V and 0 bases from J, the gap between germline ends came to 12 bases. The CDR3 bases are TGTGCCTGGAGGGGGCTCTTGAGCTCCTACAATGAGCAGTTCTTC. This encodes CAWRGLLSSYNEQFF.

This sequence joins TRBV28 and TRBJ1-1; TRBD1 is a possible D gene (6 bases). Trimming pared 6 bases from V and 0 bases from J, leaving 14 bases between. The CDR3 runs to 15 residues. CDR1 MDHEN and CDR2 SYDVKM come from the germline V gene. The CDR3 DNA reads TGTGCCAGCAGCCTGACGACAGGACTGAACACTGAAGCTTTCTTT. Its translation: CASSLTTGLNTEAFF.

The chain links TRBV6-1 to TRBJ2-2, with D uncertain. The germline V and J ends were trimmed by 2 bases and 6 bases, with 7 bases remaining between them. Looked up from germline, CDR1 is MNHNS and CDR2 is SASEGT. The CDR3 has 13 residues. In nucleotides, the CDR3 is TGTGCCAGCAGTGAAATAACAGCCGGGGAGCTGTTTTTT. Its translation is CASSEITAGELFF.

This clone is a singleton in its sample. This chain connects TRBV28 to TRBJ2-2; 8 bases line up with TRBD2. The germline CDR1 and CDR2 sequences are MDHEN and SYDVKM. After removal of 4 bases from V and 6 bases from J, the junction contained 4 bases not matched to a gene. The CDR3 has 14 residues. The CDR3 DNA reads TGTGCCAGCAGTTCCGGACTAGCCTCCGGGGAGCTGTTTTTT. It specifies CASSSGLASGELFF. Full variable domain (rest looked up from reference TRBV28 and TRBJ2-2): DVKVTQSSRYLVKRTGEKVFLECVQDMDHENMFWYRQDPGLGLRLIYFSYDVKMKEKGDIPEGYSVSREKKERFSLILESASTNQTSMYLCASSSGLASGELFFGEGSRLTVL.

There are a few counts of this clone. The rearrangement joins TRBV14 to TRBJ2-3, with 16 bases aligning to TRBD2. The CDR3 loop spans 20 amino acids. The junction had 11 bases not matched to a gene; V was cut back by 4 bases and J by 1 base. The germline V gene has CDR1 SGHDN and CDR2 FVKESK. CDR3 sequence (DNA): TGTGCCAGCAGCCTCCCCGCGGGACTAGCGGGAGGGCCCGGCACAGATACGCAGTATTTT. Translated, it gives CASSLPAGLAGGPGTDTQYF.

CDR3 DNA: TGTGCCAGCAGCCCCAGGGGCCCTAGCGGGGTTAGCACAGATACGCAGTATTTT. Its protein is CASSPRGPSGVSTDTQYF. The chain joins TRBV11-3 to TRBJ2-3; 9 bases map to TRBD2. The germline V gene encodes CDR1 SGHNT and CDR2 YENEEA. The ends lost 5 bases at V and 0 bases at J; junction bases unmatched: 12. There are 18 residues in the CDR3.

V gene TRBV6-5 combines with J gene TRBJ1-1; 9 bases map to TRBD1. CDR1 is MNHEY and CDR2 is SVGAGI in the germline V gene. The CDR3 loop spans 16 amino acids. The junction had 8 bases not matched to a gene; V was cut back by 4 bases and J by 2 bases. DNA of the CDR3: TGTGCCAGCAGTTCCCTCGGGACAGGGTCAAACACTGAAGCTTTCTTT. Translating gives CASSSLGTGSNTEAFF.

This chain uses TRBV5-1 with TRBJ1-1; 8 nucleotides match TRBD1. Germline V gene lookup returns CDR1 SGHRS and CDR2 YFSETQ. CDR3 size: 17 residues. Losses at the gene ends were 2 bases for V and 5 bases for J; bases not matched to a gene: 14. The CDR3 sequence: CASSFNGRGTGGTEAFF. For the CDR3, the DNA is TGCGCCAGCAGCTTCAATGGGCGGGGCACAGGGGGGACTGAAGCTTTCTTT. The full variable domain, with the rest looked up from reference TRBV5-1 and TRBJ1-1, is KAGVTQTPRYLIKTRGQQVTLSCSPISGHRSVSWYQQTPGQGLQFLFEYFSETQRNKGNFPGRFSGRQFSNSRSEMNVSTLELGDSALYLCASSFNGRGTGGTEAFFGQGTRLTVV.

The chain links TRBV6-5 to TRBJ2-3, with 7 bases identical to TRBD1. The germline V gene encodes CDR1 MNHEY and CDR2 SVGAGI. V lost 5 bases and J lost 3; bases outside the gene matches: 8. CDR3 length: 15 amino acids. The CDR3 nucleotides are TGTGCCAGCAGTCCGGGACAGTTGGAGACAGATACGCAGTATTTT. Encoded protein: CASSPGQLETDTQYF.

The chain's CDR3 is CASSFPGQEEYGYTF. The CDR3 nucleotides read TGCGCCAGCAGCTTCCCGGGACAGGAGGAATATGGCTACACCTTC. The chain combines TRBV5-1 with TRBJ1-2; 8 bases align to TRBD1. The germline CDR1 and CDR2 sequences are SGHRS and YFSETQ. Losses at the gene ends were 2 bases for V and 5 bases for J; bases not matched to a gene: 8. The CDR3 runs 15 residues.

The CDR3 DNA reads as TGTGCCAGCAGTTACAGGGGTTGGGAGACCCAGTACTTC. It is translated as CASSYRGWETQYF. This chain joins TRBV2 and TRBJ2-5; the match to TRBD1 covers 7 bases. V was pared by 5 bases and J by 5 bases, with 5 bases of the junction left unmatched. The germline V gene has CDR1 SNHLY and CDR2 FYNNEI. CDR3 length equals 13 residues.

The rearrangement links TRBV5-1 to TRBJ2-1, with 10 nucleotides matching TRBD1. Trimming took 4 bases from V and 9 from J; bases not matched to a gene: 10. The CDR3 spans 15 residues. Germline V gene sequence: CDR1 SGHRS, CDR2 YFSETQ. The CDR3 region has the DNA TGCGCCAGCAGCCCAGCGGACAGGGGGTCTGGTGAGCAGTTCTTC. It is translated as CASSPADRGSGEQFF.

This clone showed up just once. V is TRBV6-4 and J is TRBJ1-1; TRBD1 agrees at 11 bases. Germline CDR1 reads MRHNA; CDR2 reads SNTAGT. V lost 6 bases and J lost 5; bases outside the gene matches: 11. This CDR3 region has 16 residues. CDR3 sequence: CASRVTGTGGLTEAFF. The CDR3 coding sequence is TGTGCCAGCAGGGTAACCGGGACAGGGGGGCTTACTGAAGCTTTCTTT.

The chain uses TRBV19 and TRBJ2-1; the D is unclear. The CDR3 has 15 amino acids. Between the trimmed V and J ends, which lost 4 bases and 0 bases, there was a span of 10 bases. The V gene's germline CDR1 is LNHDA and CDR2 SQIVND (reference sequence). CDR3 coding DNA: TGTGCCAGTAGTACCCCTATGAGCTCCTACAATGAGCAGTTCTTC. Protein product: CASSTPMSSYNEQFF.

The rearrangement links TRBV15 to TRBJ2-7; D unresolved. Trimming left V 3 bases short and J 3 bases short, with 9 bases between. The CDR3 covers 13 residues. Germline V gives CDR1 LNHNV, CDR2 YYDKDF (reference sequence). The CDR3: CATSRGDIYEQYV. The CDR3 DNA is TGTGCCACCAGCAGGGGCGACATCTACGAGCAGTACGTC.

This clone was observed a handful of times. At one end the junction does not follow the germline gene, possibly because of a read error. For the CDR3, the DNA is TGTGCCAGCAGTGACTCCATGGACAGGGGCCTGGCTTTCTTT. Protein sequence: CASSDSMDRGLAFF. The chain combines TRBV6-5 with TRBJ1-1; 9 nucleotides line up with TRBD1. In germline, CDR1 is MNHEY, CDR2 SVGAGI. The CDR3 has 14 amino acids.

The V and J genes are TRBV5-1 and TRBJ2-1, with 8 bases that match TRBD2. Germline assignment: CDR1 SGHRS and CDR2 YFSETQ. The CDR3 runs 15 residues. V shed 2 bases and J 5 bases; nucleotides not matched to a gene: 6. CDR3 sequence (DNA): TGCGCCAGCAGCTTCCAGCGGGAGTCGGACAATGAGCAGTTCTTC. Its protein is CASSFQRESDNEQFF.

This chain connects TRBV11-2 to TRBJ2-2, with TRBD1 matching over 8 bases. Germline assignment: CDR1 SGHAT and CDR2 FQNNGV. V dropped 5 bases and J dropped 4; count of bases not matched to a gene: 9. This CDR3 comprises 16 residues. Written as DNA, the CDR3 is TGTGCCAGCAGCGTAGGTCGGACAGGGTCCACCGGGGAGCTGTTTTTT. This codes for CASSVGRTGSTGELFF.